This TCR beta chain was sequenced in a study of spatial heterogeneity in lung cancer. A single record per CDR3 protein comes from TCRdb applying MiXCR to the 5' RACE reads. Of about 17,000 distinct CDR3 sequences detected, about 22% appear once; the ten largest clones hold 15% to 20%. The time point: sample taken at primary tumor resection. Without sorting, whole RNA was sequenced from tumor, nontumor lung or frozen PBMC. This clonotype has more than one count but fewer than ten. This CDR3 contains 14 residues. V dropped 3 bases and J dropped 3 bases, with 12 bases sitting between them. The germline gives CDR1 LGHDT, CDR2 YNNKEL (reference sequence).

The clonotype originates from a female donor with early-stage non-small cell lung cancer. The genes are TRBV3-1 and TRBJ2-7, with D possibly being TRBD1 (5 bases). Sequenced material: PBMCs, taken at surgery. The CDR3 bases are TGTGCCAGCAGCCAGGGGCTTGGAGTCTACGAGCAGTACGTC. It translates to CASSQGLGVYEQYV.